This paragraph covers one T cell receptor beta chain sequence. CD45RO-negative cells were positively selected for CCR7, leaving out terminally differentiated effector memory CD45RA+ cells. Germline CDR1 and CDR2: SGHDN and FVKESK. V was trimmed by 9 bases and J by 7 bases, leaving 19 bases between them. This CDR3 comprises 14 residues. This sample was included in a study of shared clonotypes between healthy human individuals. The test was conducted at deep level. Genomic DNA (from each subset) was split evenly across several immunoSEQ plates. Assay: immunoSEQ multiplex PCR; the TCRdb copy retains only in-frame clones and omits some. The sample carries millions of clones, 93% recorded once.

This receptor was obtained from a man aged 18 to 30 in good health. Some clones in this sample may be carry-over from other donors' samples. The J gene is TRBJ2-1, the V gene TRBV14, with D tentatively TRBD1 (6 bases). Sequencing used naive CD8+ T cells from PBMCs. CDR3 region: CASNRAGSWNEQFF. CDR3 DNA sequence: TGTGCCAGTAACAGGGCCGGGTCATGGAATGAGCAGTTCTTC. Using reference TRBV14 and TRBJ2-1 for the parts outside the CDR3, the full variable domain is EAGVTQFPSHSVIEKGQTVTLRCDPISGHDNLYWYRRVMGKEIKFLLHFVKESKQDESGMPNNRFLAERTGGTYSTLKVQPAELEDSGVYFCASNRAGSWNEQFFGPGTRLTVL.